A selection of T cell receptor beta chains follows, all from one sample in a study of OX40 agonist ivuxolimab in advanced cancers. Repertoires were generated with immunoSEQ multiplex PCR, while TCRdb's copy carries only in-frame clones and drops some. The sample carries more than 35,000 clones, approximately 80% recorded once. The sample in question was CD4+ or CD8+ T cells sorted from blood, obtained in a trial of the OX40 agonist ivuxolimab. The receptors stem from an adult with an advanced solid tumor such as melanoma, head and neck, liver or kidney cancer. Both conserved end residues are part of each CDR3. The order of the fields is J gene, clone size, D gene, V gene, CDR3 DNA, CDR3 protein. D genes are given only for firm matches. Only part of the rows carry a size: once, few, many, or a class if the clone is expanded.

j_gene: TRBJ1-1; abundance: .; d_gene: .; v_gene: TRBV2; CDR3nt: TGTGCCAGCAGTGAAGCGGCAAGGCGAACTGAAGCTTTCTTT; CDR3aa: CASSEAARRTEAFF
j_gene: TRBJ1-1; abundance: few; d_gene: .; v_gene: TRBV10-3; CDR3nt: TGTGCCATCAGTGACCCCACGGGGGGTACTGAAGCTTTCTTT; CDR3aa: CAISDPTGGTEAFF
j_gene: TRBJ1-2; abundance: once; d_gene: .; v_gene: TRBV28; CDR3nt: TGTGCCAGCAGTACTACAGGTGGCTACACCTTC; CDR3aa: CASSTTGGYTF
j_gene: TRBJ1-6; abundance: .; d_gene: .; v_gene: TRBV7-2; CDR3nt: TGTGCCAGCAGCTTAACGCAGCGTAATTCACCCCTCCACTTT; CDR3aa: CASSLTQRNSPLHF
j_gene: TRBJ1-5; abundance: .; d_gene: .; v_gene: TRBV4-2; CDR3nt: TGTGCCAGCAGCCCGCGTAGCAATCAGCCCCAGCATTTT; CDR3aa: CASSPRSNQPQHF
j_gene: TRBJ1-6; abundance: few; d_gene: .; v_gene: TRBV6-1; CDR3nt: TGTGCCAGCAGTGAAGCGCTGGGCCGGCCTTCACCCCTCCACTTT; CDR3aa: CASSEALGRPSPLHF
j_gene: TRBJ1-2; abundance: .; d_gene: TRBD1; v_gene: TRBV11-2; CDR3nt: TGTGCCAGCAGTCGCAGGGGGCCAGAAGGCTACACCTTC; CDR3aa: CASSRRGPEGYTF
j_gene: TRBJ2-7; abundance: .; d_gene: .; v_gene: TRBV5-1; CDR3nt: TGCGCCAGCAGCTGGGCGACACGGGACGAGCAGTACTTC; CDR3aa: CASSWATRDEQYF
j_gene: TRBJ2-1; abundance: medium-sized; d_gene: TRBD2; v_gene: TRBV2; CDR3nt: TGTGCCAGCTGGAGCGGGGGGGACTATGAGCAGTTCTTC; CDR3aa: CASWSGGDYEQFF
j_gene: TRBJ1-6; abundance: few; d_gene: .; v_gene: TRBV19; CDR3nt: TGTGCCAGTAGCGGGGTAGGAAGCTCCTATAATTCACCCCTCCACTTT; CDR3aa: CASSGVGSSYNSPLHF
j_gene: TRBJ2-2; abundance: .; d_gene: .; v_gene: TRBV5-1; CDR3nt: TGCGCCAGCAGCTTGGCCGGGGAATCCATCGCCGGGGAGCTGTTTTTT; CDR3aa: CASSLAGESIAGELFF
j_gene: TRBJ1-2; abundance: .; d_gene: .; v_gene: TRBV6-5; CDR3nt: TGTGCCAGCAGCCTTGGTGGGGGAAAATATGGCTACACCTTC; CDR3aa: CASSLGGGKYGYTF
j_gene: TRBJ2-7; abundance: .; d_gene: .; v_gene: TRBV4-1; CDR3nt: TGCGCCAGCAGCCCTTCCCGGGGGTATTACGAGCAGTACTTC; CDR3aa: CASSPSRGYYEQYF
j_gene: TRBJ2-5; abundance: .; d_gene: .; v_gene: TRBV5-4; CDR3nt: TGTGCCAGCAGCCCCAACAGGGGAGGAATGCAAGAGACCCAGTACTTC; CDR3aa: CASSPNRGGMQETQYF
j_gene: TRBJ2-3; abundance: few; d_gene: .; v_gene: TRBV30; CDR3nt: TGTGCCTGGAGTGTAGCTAGCGTTGGAGATACGCAGTATTTT; CDR3aa: CAWSVASVGDTQYF
j_gene: TRBJ1-5; abundance: .; d_gene: TRBD1; v_gene: TRBV7-8; CDR3nt: TGTGCCATCAGTGAGTTAGGACAGGGCAATCAGCCCCAGCATTTT; CDR3aa: CAISELGQGNQPQHF
j_gene: TRBJ1-2; abundance: .; d_gene: .; v_gene: TRBV6-1; CDR3nt: TGTGCCAGCAGTGAAGGAAAGGGAAGCTACACCTTC; CDR3aa: CASSEGKGSYTF
j_gene: TRBJ1-3; abundance: .; d_gene: .; v_gene: TRBV7-9; CDR3nt: TGTGCCAGCAGCTCCCCAGGACACTCTGGAAACACCATATATTTT; CDR3aa: CASSSPGHSGNTIYF
j_gene: TRBJ2-5; abundance: .; d_gene: TRBD2; v_gene: TRBV5-6; CDR3nt: TGTGCCAGCAGCCGTAGCGGGGCGGAGACCCAGTACTTC; CDR3aa: CASSRSGAETQYF
j_gene: TRBJ1-5; abundance: once; d_gene: .; v_gene: TRBV9; CDR3nt: TGTGCCAGCAGCCCAAGACAGGTTCTTAGCAATCAGCCCCAGCATTTT; CDR3aa: CASSPRQVLSNQPQHF
j_gene: TRBJ1-6; abundance: .; d_gene: TRBD1; v_gene: TRBV7-2; CDR3nt: TGTGCCAGCAGCACCCAACAGGGGGTTAATTCACCCCTCCACTTT; CDR3aa: CASSTQQGVNSPLHF
j_gene: TRBJ2-5; abundance: .; d_gene: TRBD2; v_gene: TRBV9; CDR3nt: TGTGCCAGCAGCGTCCAGCCGGGGGGAGAGACCCAGTACTTC; CDR3aa: CASSVQPGGETQYF
j_gene: TRBJ2-5; abundance: .; d_gene: .; v_gene: TRBV30; CDR3nt: TGTGCCTGGAGTGTGCAACAGGGTAGGACCCAGTACTTC; CDR3aa: CAWSVQQGRTQYF
j_gene: TRBJ1-1; abundance: .; d_gene: .; v_gene: TRBV6-1; CDR3nt: TGTGCCAGCAGTGAAGGGGGGAACACTGAAGCTTTCTTT; CDR3aa: CASSEGGNTEAFF
j_gene: TRBJ1-1; abundance: .; d_gene: .; v_gene: TRBV7-2; CDR3nt: TGTGCCAGCAGCTTGTGGGAGAACACTGAAGCTTTCTTT; CDR3aa: CASSLWENTEAFF
j_gene: TRBJ2-7; abundance: .; d_gene: TRBD1; v_gene: TRBV11-2; CDR3nt: TGTGCCAGCAGCCAGGGGACAGGGAAACACTACGAGCAGTACTTC; CDR3aa: CASSQGTGKHYEQYF
j_gene: TRBJ2-4; abundance: .; d_gene: TRBD2; v_gene: TRBV5-5; CDR3nt: TGTGCCAGCAGCTTGGAGGGTGGAGCGGGGGTTCAGTACTTC; CDR3aa: CASSLEGGAGVQYF
j_gene: TRBJ1-6; abundance: few; d_gene: TRBD1; v_gene: TRBV5-5; CDR3nt: TGTGCCAGCAGCTTGCGACAGGGGGTTGGTTCACCCCTCCACTTT; CDR3aa: CASSLRQGVGSPLHF
j_gene: TRBJ2-2; abundance: .; d_gene: .; v_gene: TRBV25-1; CDR3nt: TGTGCCAGCAGCCGAAGGGGGGTAGGGAACACCGGGGAGCTGTTTTTT; CDR3aa: CASSRRGVGNTGELFF
j_gene: TRBJ1-6; abundance: .; d_gene: .; v_gene: TRBV6-5; CDR3nt: TGTGCCAGCTGGCGGGACGGCGATTCACCCCTCCACTTT; CDR3aa: CASWRDGDSPLHF
j_gene: TRBJ2-7; abundance: .; d_gene: .; v_gene: TRBV7-9; CDR3nt: TGTGCCAGCAGCTTCGGTCTCGAGCAGTACTTC; CDR3aa: CASSFGLEQYF
j_gene: TRBJ2-7; abundance: .; d_gene: TRBD1; v_gene: TRBV11-1; CDR3nt: TGTGCCAGCAGCTCATACCGGGACAGGGCCCACGAGCAGTACTTC; CDR3aa: CASSSYRDRAHEQYF
j_gene: TRBJ2-4; abundance: .; d_gene: .; v_gene: TRBV5-1; CDR3nt: TGCGCCAGCTTTCCTGATTGGGGAACGGCCAAAAACATTCAGTACTTC; CDR3aa: CASFPDWGTAKNIQYF
j_gene: TRBJ2-1; abundance: .; d_gene: .; v_gene: TRBV14; CDR3nt: TGTGCCAGCAGCCCCAACAGGGAGCAGTTCTTC; CDR3aa: CASSPNREQFF
j_gene: TRBJ1-1; abundance: few; d_gene: .; v_gene: TRBV4-1; CDR3nt: TGCGCCAGCAGCCAAGATAGGTGGAGCAGGCCGGCTTTCTTT; CDR3aa: CASSQDRWSRPAFF
j_gene: TRBJ2-1; abundance: .; d_gene: TRBD2; v_gene: TRBV9; CDR3nt: TGTGCCAGCAGCCCCGAGCGGGGGGAGGGAAACAATGAGCAGTTCTTC; CDR3aa: CASSPERGEGNNEQFF
j_gene: TRBJ1-5; abundance: .; d_gene: .; v_gene: TRBV5-6; CDR3nt: TGTGCCAGCACCTTCGGGGGGCGCAATCAGCCCCAGCATTTT; CDR3aa: CASTFGGRNQPQHF
j_gene: TRBJ2-1; abundance: .; d_gene: .; v_gene: TRBV7-9; CDR3nt: TGTGCCAGCAGCTTTCCCTCCCGTAATGAGCAGTTCTTC; CDR3aa: CASSFPSRNEQFF
j_gene: TRBJ1-1; abundance: .; d_gene: .; v_gene: TRBV23-1; CDR3nt: TGCGCCAGCAGTATCACTGAAGCTTTCTTT; CDR3aa: CASSITEAFF
j_gene: TRBJ1-6; abundance: .; d_gene: .; v_gene: TRBV19; CDR3nt: TGTGCCAGTTGGACAGCCGATTCACCCCTCCACTTT; CDR3aa: CASWTADSPLHF
j_gene: TRBJ1-3; abundance: .; d_gene: TRBD1; v_gene: TRBV10-3; CDR3nt: TGTGCCATCAAATCGGACAGGGACGGAAACACCATATATTTT; CDR3aa: CAIKSDRDGNTIYF
j_gene: TRBJ2-6; abundance: .; d_gene: .; v_gene: TRBV2; CDR3nt: TGTGCCAGCAGCGAGGGGGTGCAAGGGGCCAACGTCCTGACTTTC; CDR3aa: CASSEGVQGANVLTF
j_gene: TRBJ2-3; abundance: .; d_gene: TRBD1; v_gene: TRBV7-8; CDR3nt: TGTGCCAGCAGCTCAACACAGGGGGCAAACGCAGATACGCAGTATTTT; CDR3aa: CASSSTQGANADTQYF
j_gene: TRBJ1-5; abundance: .; d_gene: TRBD1; v_gene: TRBV6-5; CDR3nt: TGTGCCAGCAGCCTTACCGGGACAGGCAATCAGCCCCAGCATTTT; CDR3aa: CASSLTGTGNQPQHF
j_gene: TRBJ1-2; abundance: .; d_gene: .; v_gene: TRBV2; CDR3nt: TGTGCCAGCAGTGGGGTTTCGAAAGCGGATGGCTACACCTTC; CDR3aa: CASSGVSKADGYTF
j_gene: TRBJ1-4; abundance: once; d_gene: .; v_gene: TRBV7-2; CDR3nt: TGTGCCAGCAGTTTTCCCGGGGGCAATAAAAAACTGTTTTTT; CDR3aa: CASSFPGGNKKLFF